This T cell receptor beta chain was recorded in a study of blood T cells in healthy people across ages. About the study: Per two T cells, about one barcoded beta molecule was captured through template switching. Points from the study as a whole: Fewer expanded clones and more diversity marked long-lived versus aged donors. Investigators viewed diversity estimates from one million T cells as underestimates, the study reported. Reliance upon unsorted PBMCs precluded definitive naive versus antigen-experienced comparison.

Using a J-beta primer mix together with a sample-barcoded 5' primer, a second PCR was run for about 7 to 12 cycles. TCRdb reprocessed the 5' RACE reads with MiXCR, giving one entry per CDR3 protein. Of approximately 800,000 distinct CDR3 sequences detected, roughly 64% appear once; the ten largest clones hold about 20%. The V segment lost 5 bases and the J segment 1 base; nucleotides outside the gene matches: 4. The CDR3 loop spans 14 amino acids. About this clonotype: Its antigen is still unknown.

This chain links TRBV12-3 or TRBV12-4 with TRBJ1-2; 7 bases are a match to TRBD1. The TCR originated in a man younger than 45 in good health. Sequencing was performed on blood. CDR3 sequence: CASSNQGGNYGYTF. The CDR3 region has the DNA TGTGCCAGCAGTAACCAGGGGGGTAACTATGGCTACACCTTC.